One TCR beta chain is described in this entry. No antigen is known for it. At deep level, the assay was performed. The repertoire was sequenced with immunoSEQ multiplex PCR; TCRdb's copy has only in-frame clones and lacks some. The sample has 75,000 to 100,000 clones, around half seen once. The data belong to a study of shared clonotypes between healthy human individuals. The study, taken as a whole, reports: Genetic and exposure-history diversity was limited by the small donor number.

The V gene's germline CDR1 is GTSNPN and CDR2 SVGIG (reference sequence). The CDR3 covers 15 residues. Trimming stripped 0 bases from V and 7 bases from J, with 16 bases between. Genomic DNA for unsorted samples, which was extracted with the QIAamp DNA Blood Mini kit, came from 99 million or so PBMCs. The receptor was isolated from a woman aged 35 to 49 in good health. Some clones in this sample may be carry-over from other donors' samples. V is TRBV30 and J is TRBJ1-5, with a tentative D call TRBD1 (6 bases). The specimen sequenced was PBMCs. The CDR3 DNA reads TGTGCCTGGAGTGTTACGACAGGCGGAGAGCAGCCCCAGCATTTT. Translation gives CAWSVTTGGEQPQHF.